These T cell receptor beta chains were read from a single sample in a study of T cell responses to AZD1222 COVID-19 vaccine. Using immunoSEQ multiplex PCR, the repertoire was profiled, and TCRdb retains in-frame clones only, with some absent. The data hold about 140,000 clones, with 88% observed a single time. The sample was peripheral blood, taken on day 0 of AZD1222 vaccination. These receptors all stem from an adult in good health. Each CDR3 is given with its conserved first and last residue. D genes are given only for firm matches. Size is stated for part of the rows, as once, few or many counts, or as a class when the clone is expanded.

>TRBJ2-5|.|.|TRBV24-1
CATSDSGTQRETQYF
TGTGCCACCAGTGATTCCGGGACCCAGAGGGAGACCCAGTACTTC
>TRBJ2-3|.|.|TRBV7-2
CASSELGDLGTQYF
TGTGCCAGCAGTGAACTAGGGGACTTGGGTACGCAGTATTTT
>TRBJ2-5|.|.|TRBV3-1/TRBV3-2
CASSQVDQETQYF
TGTGCCAGCAGCCAAGTAGACCAAGAGACCCAGTACTTC
>TRBJ1-5|few|.|TRBV7-9
CASSLQTASLNQPQHF
TGTGCCAGCAGCCTTCAGACAGCCAGCCTAAATCAGCCCCAGCATTTT
>TRBJ2-7|.|.|TRBV6-5
CASRDKRQNPYEQYF
TGTGCCAGCAGGGACAAGAGACAGAACCCCTACGAGCAGTACTTC
>TRBJ2-5|.|.|TRBV19
CASSIAGQETQYF
TGTGCCAGTAGTATTGCGGGACAAGAGACCCAGTACTTC
>TRBJ2-7|.|.|TRBV5-4
CASSHSGPPHEQYF
TGTGCCAGCAGCCATTCGGGTCCCCCCCACGAGCAGTACTTC
>TRBJ1-6|once|TRBD1|TRBV30
CAWIQDRAQPPLHF
TGTGCCTGGATACAAGACAGGGCCCAGCCACCCCTCCACTTT
>TRBJ1-2|.|.|TRBV7-2
CASSRDLTGIGGYTF
TGTGCCAGCAGTCGCGACCTGACAGGAATAGGCGGCTACACCTTC
>TRBJ1-2|.|TRBD1|TRBV27
CASSLKLDRALTF
TGTGCCAGCAGTTTAAAACTGGACAGGGCCCTCACCTTC
>TRBJ2-7|.|.|TRBV7-2
CASSLPRLGRLSYEQYF
TGTGCCAGCAGCTTACCTCGGTTGGGCCGACTCTCCTACGAGCAGTACTTC
>TRBJ1-2|.|TRBD1|TRBV19
CASDRGNVKGYGYTF
TGTGCCAGTGACAGGGGCAACGTAAAAGGGTATGGCTACACCTTC
>TRBJ2-1|.|TRBD2|TRBV4-3
CASSQVGPSGGLGSYNEQFF
TGCGCCAGCAGCCAAGTAGGCCCTAGCGGGGGACTCGGCTCCTACAATGAGCAGTTCTTC
>TRBJ1-1|.|.|TRBV29-1
CSVEARNTEAFF
TGCAGCGTTGAGGCCAGAAACACTGAAGCTTTCTTT
>TRBJ1-1|.|.|TRBV7-9
CASSSLAGGTEAFF
TGTGCCAGCAGCTCCTTGGCAGGCGGCACTGAAGCTTTCTTT
>TRBJ2-5|.|.|TRBV6-6
CASSYSGHKQETQYF
TGTGCCAGCAGTTACTCGGGACACAAACAAGAGACCCAGTACTTC
>TRBJ2-2|.|.|TRBV25-1
CASRNTGELFF
TGTGCCAGCAGGAACACCGGGGAGCTGTTTTTT
>TRBJ2-7|.|TRBD1|TRBV7-9
CASTRTGGFFYEQYF
TGTGCCAGCACCCGGACAGGGGGCTTCTTTTACGAGCAGTACTTC
>TRBJ2-5|.|TRBD1|TRBV7-9
CASTTNRGRLALEETQYF
TGTGCCAGCACGACAAACAGGGGCAGGCTGGCACTCGAAGAGACCCAGTACTTC
>TRBJ2-5|.|.|TRBV9
CASSRFGPGSQETQYF
.
>TRBJ1-1|.|.|TRBV4-2
CASSQAKNRLNTEAFF
TGTGCCAGCAGCCAAGCTAAAAACAGATTGAACACTGAAGCTTTCTTT
>TRBJ1-2|.|TRBD1|TRBV4-3
CASSQDRTGSFGYTF
TGCGCCAGCAGCCAAGATCGGACAGGGTCTTTCGGCTACACCTTC
>TRBJ2-3|.|.|TRBV7-2
CASSWDLDTQYF
TGTGCCAGCAGCTGGGACTTAGATACGCAGTATTTT
>TRBJ2-7|.|.|TRBV29-1
CSVEGRGETYEQYF
TGCAGCGTTGAGGGCAGGGGTGAGACCTACGAGCAGTACTTC
>TRBJ2-3|.|TRBD2|TRBV7-6
CASSLGRPGLAGVTDTQYF
TGTGCCAGCAGCTTAGGTCGACCGGGACTAGCGGGAGTCACAGATACGCAGTATTTT
>TRBJ1-4|.|.|TRBV6-5
CASSSGEGEEKLFF
TGTGCCAGCAGCAGCGGGGAGGGGGAGGAAAAACTGTTTTTT
>TRBJ2-1|.|.|TRBV19
CASSRAGLSRGDEQFF
TGTGCCAGTAGTAGGGCAGGGCTATCGAGAGGCGATGAGCAGTTCTTC
>TRBJ1-5|.|.|TRBV19
CASRTVGSSLNQPQHF
TGTGCCAGTAGGACCGTGGGTTCAAGTCTCAATCAGCCCCAGCATTTT
>TRBJ2-5|once|.|TRBV5-1
CASSLVQETQYF
TGCGCCAGCAGCTTGGTACAAGAGACCCAGTACTTC
>TRBJ2-7|.|.|TRBV27
CASSFERTYEQYF
TGTGCCAGCAGTTTCGAACGGACCTACGAGCAGTACTTC
>TRBJ2-5|.|.|TRBV27
CASMGWDAAGQETQYF
TGTGCCAGCATGGGGTGGGATGCGGCGGGTCAAGAGACCCAGTACTTC
>TRBJ2-7|.|.|TRBV7-8
CASSLVSGAYEQYF
TGTGCCAGCAGCTTAGTCTCAGGGGCCTACGAGCAGTACTTC
>TRBJ2-7|.|.|TRBV10-3
CATRGGGFNYEQYF
TGTGCCACCCGTGGGGGGGGCTTCAACTACGAGCAGTACTTC
>TRBJ2-7|.|.|TRBV6-6
CASSPRVSSSEQYF
TGTGCCAGCAGCCCAAGGGTCTCCTCTTCCGAGCAGTACTTC
>TRBJ1-1|.|TRBD1|TRBV6-5
CASSPRDSWVTEAFF
TGTGCCAGCAGTCCCCGGGACAGTTGGGTCACTGAAGCTTTCTTT
>TRBJ1-1|.|.|TRBV27
CASSSGWGKMNTEAFF
TGTGCCAGCAGTTCCGGTTGGGGAAAGATGAACACTGAAGCTTTCTTT
>TRBJ2-2|.|TRBD1|TRBV19
CASRLDRVSTGELFF
TGTGCCAGTAGGCTGGACAGGGTCTCCACCGGGGAGCTGTTTTTT
>TRBJ2-5|.|.|TRBV6-4
CASSERDKETQYF
TGTGCCAGCAGTGAGCGGGATAAAGAGACCCAGTACTTC
>TRBJ1-6|.|.|TRBV7-9
CASSSTVSSNSPLHF
TGTGCCAGCAGCTCCACGGTTTCAAGTAATTCACCCCTCCACTTT
>TRBJ1-4|.|.|TRBV11-1
CASSSGTPGGEKLFF
TGTGCCAGCAGCTCGGGGACACCGGGCGGTGAAAAACTGTTTTTT
>TRBJ2-5|.|.|TRBV5-1
CASSLVPLTESVFETQYF
TGCGCCAGCAGCTTGGTCCCACTGACAGAGTCGGTATTCGAGACCCAGTACTTC
>TRBJ1-6|.|.|TRBV14
CASSKKHYNSPLHF
TGTGCCAGCAGCAAGAAGCACTATAATTCACCCCTCCACTTT
>TRBJ1-5|.|TRBD1|TRBV6-2/TRBV6-3
CASSLTGVQPQHF
TGTGCCAGCAGTTTGACAGGGGTGCAGCCCCAGCATTTT
>TRBJ2-7|.|TRBD1|TRBV11-2
CASSRVIGTAYEQYF
TGTGCCAGCAGCCGGGTCATTGGGACAGCCTACGAGCAGTACTTC
>TRBJ1-4|once|.|TRBV5-4
CASSLGRINEKLFF
TGTGCCAGCAGCTTGGGGCGAATTAATGAAAAACTGTTTTTT
>TRBJ2-5|.|TRBD1|TRBV5-6
CASSWGQVGETQYF
TGTGCCAGCAGCTGGGGACAGGTTGGAGAGACCCAGTACTTC
>TRBJ1-4|.|.|TRBV18
CASSPQQGPFDEKLFF
TGTGCCAGCTCACCCCAACAGGGTCCTTTCGATGAAAAACTGTTTTTT
>TRBJ2-1|.|.|TRBV4-3
CASSQDRTPTEQFF
TGCGCCAGCAGCCAAGACCGGACTCCCACTGAGCAGTTCTTC
>TRBJ2-6|.|.|TRBV19
CASSIRGPGANVLTF
TGTGCCAGTAGTATTCGAGGACCTGGGGCCAACGTCCTGACTTTC
>TRBJ1-2|.|.|TRBV5-1
CASSRTFGGYTF
TGCGCCAGCAGCCGAACCTTTGGGGGCTACACCTTC
>TRBJ2-3|.|TRBD2|TRBV5-1
CASSFTGGRTDTQYF
TGCGCCAGCAGCTTTACGGGAGGTCGCACAGATACGCAGTATTTT
>TRBJ1-1|.|.|TRBV20-1
CRGGGTEAFF
TGCAGGGGAGGGGGCACTGAAGCTTTCTTT
>TRBJ2-1|.|.|TRBV7-9
CASSPQGRSNEQFF
TGTGCCAGCAGCCCTCAGGGGAGATCCAATGAGCAGTTCTTC
>TRBJ1-5|.|.|TRBV6-5
CASSYLGSNQPQHF
TGTGCCAGCAGTTACCTGGGGAGCAATCAGCCCCAGCATTTT
>TRBJ2-5|.|.|TRBV5-6
CASSFQETQYF
TGTGCCAGCAGCTTTCAAGAGACCCAGTACTTC
>TRBJ2-2|.|.|TRBV3-1/TRBV3-2
CASSQYSNTGELFF
TGTGCCAGCAGCCAATATAGTAACACCGGGGAGCTGTTTTTT